Sequencing of this TCR beta chain was carried out in a study of CD8+ T cells in alopecia areata. Study information: A 6-month period off drug followed tofacitinib, which lasted 6 to 18 months. Scoring treated patients' severity relied on the percentage of scalp area affected. Study findings and constraints: Higher clonality was seen in lesional scalp than in normal scalp, especially in alopecia totalis/universalis.

It was cDNA, reverse transcribed from extracted RNA, that served as the sequencing template. Repertoires were generated with immunoSEQ multiplex PCR, while TCRdb's copy carries only in-frame clones and drops some. The sample includes about 190,000 clones, 60% to 70% of them seen just once. About this clone itself: The antigen is undetermined.

Treatment here: oral pan-JAK inhibitor, 5-10 mg twice daily. V was trimmed by 5 bases and J by 0 bases, leaving 8 bases between them. Germline V gene lookup returns CDR1 SEHNR and CDR2 FQNEAQ (reference sequence). CDR3 size: 13 residues. The chain joins TRBV7-9 to TRBJ2-7; D is undetermined. This clonotype was sampled from a human donor with alopecia areata. The sample was CD4+ T cells sorted from blood, taken at week 4, from a patient treated with tofacitinib. The CDR3 DNA sequence: TGTGCCAGCAGCGGCCGGAACTCCTACGAGCAGTACTTC. Translating it yields CASSGRNSYEQYF.